The source of this TCR beta chain is a study of resident and recirculating memory T cells in vitiligo. Some clones are missing from TCRdb's copy, which holds only in-frame ones; the method was immunoSEQ multiplex PCR. The sample yields tens of thousands of clones, under 95% seen once. The CDR3 sequence is 14 residues long. CDR1 and CDR2 (germline): MGHRA, YSYEKL. Trimming took off 1 base at V and 8 bases at J, with 11 bases between the two ends. This clonotype was obtained from a male donor with vitiligo. The V call is TRBV4-1, the J call TRBJ2-2; possible D gene TRBD2, 5 bases. The sequencing input was blood. The CDR3 sequence: CASSQGGFTGELFF. Written as DNA, the CDR3 is TGCGCCAGCAGCCAAGGAGGGTTTACGGGGGAGCTGTTTTTT.